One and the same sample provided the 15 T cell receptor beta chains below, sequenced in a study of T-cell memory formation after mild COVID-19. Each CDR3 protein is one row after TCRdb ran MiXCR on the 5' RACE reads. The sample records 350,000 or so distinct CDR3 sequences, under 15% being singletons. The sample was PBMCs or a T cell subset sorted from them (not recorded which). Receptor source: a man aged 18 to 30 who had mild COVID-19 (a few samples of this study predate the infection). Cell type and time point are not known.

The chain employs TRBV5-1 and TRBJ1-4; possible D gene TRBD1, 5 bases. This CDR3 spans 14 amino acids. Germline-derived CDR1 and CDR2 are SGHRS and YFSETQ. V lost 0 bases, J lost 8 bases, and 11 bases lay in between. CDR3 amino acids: CASSLGQGREKLFF. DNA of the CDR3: TGCGCCAGCAGCTTGGGGCAGGGACGCGAAAAACTGTTTTTT.

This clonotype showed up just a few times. The CDR3 sequence is CASSLSRPGLGQETQYF. CDR3 sequence (DNA): TGTGCCAGCAGCTTAAGCAGGCCCGGGTTGGGACAAGAGACCCAGTACTTC. The chain joins TRBV7-6 to TRBJ2-5; D uncertain. The CDR3 runs to 17 residues. Trimming took 2 bases from V and 2 from J, leaving 18 bases between them. Germline assignment: CDR1 SGHVS and CDR2 FNYEAQ.

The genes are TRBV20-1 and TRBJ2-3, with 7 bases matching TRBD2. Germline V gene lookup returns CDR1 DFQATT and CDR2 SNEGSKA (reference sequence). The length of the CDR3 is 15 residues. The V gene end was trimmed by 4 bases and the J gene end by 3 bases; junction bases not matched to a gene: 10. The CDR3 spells CSATRDGGGTDTQYF. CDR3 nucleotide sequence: TGCAGTGCTACCAGAGACGGCGGGGGTACAGATACGCAGTATTTT.

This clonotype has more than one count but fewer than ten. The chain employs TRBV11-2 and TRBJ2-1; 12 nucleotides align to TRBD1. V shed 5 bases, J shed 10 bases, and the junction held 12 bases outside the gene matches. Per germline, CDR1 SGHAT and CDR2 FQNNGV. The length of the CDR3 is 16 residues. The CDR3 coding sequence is TGTGCCAGCAGCCTTTTACCGGGACAGGGGGCTGGGGAGCAGTTCTTC. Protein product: CASSLLPGQGAGEQFF.

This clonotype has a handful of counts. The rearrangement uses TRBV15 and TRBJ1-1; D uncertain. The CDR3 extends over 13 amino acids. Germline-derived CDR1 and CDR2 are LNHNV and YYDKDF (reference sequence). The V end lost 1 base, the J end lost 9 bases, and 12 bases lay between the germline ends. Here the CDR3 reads CATSRVGREQAFF. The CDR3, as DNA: TGTGCCACCAGCAGAGTTGGTAGGGAGCAAGCTTTCTTT.

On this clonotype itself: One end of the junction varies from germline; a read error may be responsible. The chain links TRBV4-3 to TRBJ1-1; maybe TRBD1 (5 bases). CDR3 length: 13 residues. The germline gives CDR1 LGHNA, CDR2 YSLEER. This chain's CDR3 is CASRQGQGNEAFF. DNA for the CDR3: TGCGCCAGCAGACAAGGACAAGGCAATGAAGCTTTCTTT.

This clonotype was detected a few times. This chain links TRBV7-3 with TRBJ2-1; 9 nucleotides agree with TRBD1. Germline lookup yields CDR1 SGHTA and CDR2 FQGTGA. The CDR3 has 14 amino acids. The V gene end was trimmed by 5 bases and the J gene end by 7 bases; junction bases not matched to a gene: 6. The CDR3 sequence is CASSQGQGLNEQFF. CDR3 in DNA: TGTGCCAGCAGCCAGGGACAGGGACTAAATGAGCAGTTCTTC. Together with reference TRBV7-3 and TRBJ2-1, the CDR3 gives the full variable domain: GAGVSQTPSNKVTEKGKYVELRCDPISGHTALYWYRQSLGQGPEFLIYFQGTGAADDSGLPNDRFFAVRPEGSVSTLKIQRTERGDSAVYLCASSQGQGLNEQFFGPGTRLTVL.

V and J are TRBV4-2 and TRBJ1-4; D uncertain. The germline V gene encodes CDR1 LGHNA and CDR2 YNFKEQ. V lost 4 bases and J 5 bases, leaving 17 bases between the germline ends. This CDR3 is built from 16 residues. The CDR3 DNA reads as TGTGCCAGCAGCCTAGCCCGGACGGACGGCAATGAAAAACTGTTTTTT. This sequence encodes CASSLARTDGNEKLFF.

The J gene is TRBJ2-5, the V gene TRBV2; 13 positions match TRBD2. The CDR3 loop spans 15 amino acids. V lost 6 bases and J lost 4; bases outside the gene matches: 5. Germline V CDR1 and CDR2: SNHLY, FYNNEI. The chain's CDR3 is CASSGLAGAGETQYF. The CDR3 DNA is TGTGCCAGCAGCGGACTAGCGGGGGCGGGAGAGACCCAGTACTTC.

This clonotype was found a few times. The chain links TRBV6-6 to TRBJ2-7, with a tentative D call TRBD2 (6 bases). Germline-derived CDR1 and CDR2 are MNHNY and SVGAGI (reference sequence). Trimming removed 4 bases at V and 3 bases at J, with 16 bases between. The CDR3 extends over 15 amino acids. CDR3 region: CASSLWGEVGYEQYF. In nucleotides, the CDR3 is TGTGCCAGCAGTTTATGGGGGGAGGTTGGCTACGAGCAGTACTTC.

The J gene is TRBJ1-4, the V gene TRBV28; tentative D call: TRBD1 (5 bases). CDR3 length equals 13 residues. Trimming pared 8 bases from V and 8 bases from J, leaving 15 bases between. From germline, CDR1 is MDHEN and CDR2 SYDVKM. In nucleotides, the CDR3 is TGTGCCAGCTTGGACATCTTACGCGAAAAACTGTTTTTT. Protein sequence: CASLDILREKLFF.

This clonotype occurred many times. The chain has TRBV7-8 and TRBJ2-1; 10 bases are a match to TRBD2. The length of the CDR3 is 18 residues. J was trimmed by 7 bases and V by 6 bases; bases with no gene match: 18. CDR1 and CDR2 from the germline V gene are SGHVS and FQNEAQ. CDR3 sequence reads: CASRLNLAGVASNNEQFF. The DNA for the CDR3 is TGTGCCAGCAGGTTAAACCTAGCGGGAGTAGCGAGTAATAATGAGCAGTTCTTC.

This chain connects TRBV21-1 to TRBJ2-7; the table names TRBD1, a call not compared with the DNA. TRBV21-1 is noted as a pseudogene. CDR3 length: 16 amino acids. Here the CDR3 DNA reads TGTGCCAGCAGCTCCCCGGTCAGGGAGTGTTCCTACGAGCAGTACGTC. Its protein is CASSSPVRECSYEQYV.

In DNA form, the CDR3 reads TGTGCCACCAGTGATCAGGACAGACTGGGGACTAACTATGGCTACACCTTC. Its translation is CATSDQDRLGTNYGYTF. The chain uses TRBV24-1 and TRBJ1-2; tentatively, D is TRBD1 (6 bases). Trimming took 3 bases from V and 0 from J, leaving 16 bases between them. This CDR3 comprises 17 residues. CDR1 and CDR2 (germline): KGHDR, SFDVKD.

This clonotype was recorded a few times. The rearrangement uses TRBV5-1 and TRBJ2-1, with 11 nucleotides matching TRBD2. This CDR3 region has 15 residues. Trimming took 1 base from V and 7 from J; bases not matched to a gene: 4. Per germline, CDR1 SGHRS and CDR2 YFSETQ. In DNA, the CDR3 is TGCGCCAGCAGCTTGAACGTAGCGGGGGGGAATGAGCAGTTCTTC. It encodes CASSLNVAGGNEQFF.